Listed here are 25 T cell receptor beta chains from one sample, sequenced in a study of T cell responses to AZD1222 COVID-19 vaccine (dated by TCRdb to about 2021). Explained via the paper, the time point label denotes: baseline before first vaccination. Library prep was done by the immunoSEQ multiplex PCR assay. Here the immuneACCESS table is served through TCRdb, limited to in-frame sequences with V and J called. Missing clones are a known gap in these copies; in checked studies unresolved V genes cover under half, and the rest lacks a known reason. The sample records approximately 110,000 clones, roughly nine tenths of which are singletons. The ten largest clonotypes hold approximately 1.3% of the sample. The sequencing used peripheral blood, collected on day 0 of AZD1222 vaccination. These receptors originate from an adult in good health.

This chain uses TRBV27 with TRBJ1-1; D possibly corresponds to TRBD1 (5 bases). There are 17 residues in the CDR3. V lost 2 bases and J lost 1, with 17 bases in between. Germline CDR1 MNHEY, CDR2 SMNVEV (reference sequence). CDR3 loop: CASSLNGYGGRNTEAFF. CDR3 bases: TGTGCCAGCAGTTTAAATGGGTATGGGGGGAGGAACACTGAAGCTTTCTTT.

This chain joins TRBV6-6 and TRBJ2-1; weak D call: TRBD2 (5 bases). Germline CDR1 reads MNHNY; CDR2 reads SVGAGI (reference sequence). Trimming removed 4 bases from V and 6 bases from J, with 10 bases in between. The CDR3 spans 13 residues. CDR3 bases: TGTGCCAGCAGTTCCCGGGAACTCAATGAGCAGTTCTTC. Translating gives CASSSRELNEQFF.

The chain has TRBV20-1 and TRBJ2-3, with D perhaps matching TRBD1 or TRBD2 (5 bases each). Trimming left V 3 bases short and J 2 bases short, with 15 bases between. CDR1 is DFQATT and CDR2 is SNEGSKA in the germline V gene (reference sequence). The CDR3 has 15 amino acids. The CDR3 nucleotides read TGCAGTGCTAGTTGGGGGACGGGTTACACAGATACGCAGTATTTT. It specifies CSASWGTGYTDTQYF.

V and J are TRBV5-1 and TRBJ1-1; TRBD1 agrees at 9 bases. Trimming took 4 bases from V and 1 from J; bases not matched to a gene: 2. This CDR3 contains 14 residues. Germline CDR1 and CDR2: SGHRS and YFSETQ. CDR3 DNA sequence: TGCGCCAGCAGCGGGGGACAGGGGAACACTGAAGCTTTCTTT. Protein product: CASSGGQGNTEAFF.

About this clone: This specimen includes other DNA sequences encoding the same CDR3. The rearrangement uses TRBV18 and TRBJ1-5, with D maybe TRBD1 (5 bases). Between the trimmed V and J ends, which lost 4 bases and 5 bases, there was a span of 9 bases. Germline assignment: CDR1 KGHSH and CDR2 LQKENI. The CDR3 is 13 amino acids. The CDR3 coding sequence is TGTGCCAGCTCACGGGACCCAGATCAGCCCCAGCATTTT. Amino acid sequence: CASSRDPDQPQHF.

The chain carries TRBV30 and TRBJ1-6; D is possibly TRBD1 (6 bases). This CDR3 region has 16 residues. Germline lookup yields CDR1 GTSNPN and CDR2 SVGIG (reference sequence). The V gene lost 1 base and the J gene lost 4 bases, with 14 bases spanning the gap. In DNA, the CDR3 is TGTGCCTGGAGTGCCCAGGTGGGGGCTTATAATTCACCCCTCCACTTT. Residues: CAWSAQVGAYNSPLHF.

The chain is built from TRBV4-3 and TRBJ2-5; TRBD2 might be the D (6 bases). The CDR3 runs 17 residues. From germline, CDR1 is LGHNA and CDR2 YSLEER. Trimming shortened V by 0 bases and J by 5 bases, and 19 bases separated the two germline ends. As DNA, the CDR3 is TGCGCCAGCAGCCAAGAAGTGGCTGGGACTGCCTGGGAGACCCAGTACTTC. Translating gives CASSQEVAGTAWETQYF.

CDR3 sequence (DNA): TGTGCCAGCACCACGAGCGGGACAGGGCGATCACCCCTCCACTTT. Translation: CASTTSGTGRSPLHF. The rearrangement links TRBV6-5 to TRBJ1-6, with TRBD1 identical over 9 bases. Looked up from germline, CDR1 is MNHEY and CDR2 is SVGAGI. This CDR3 region has 15 residues. The J segment lost 10 bases and the V segment lost 7 bases, leaving 11 bases of the junction unmatched.

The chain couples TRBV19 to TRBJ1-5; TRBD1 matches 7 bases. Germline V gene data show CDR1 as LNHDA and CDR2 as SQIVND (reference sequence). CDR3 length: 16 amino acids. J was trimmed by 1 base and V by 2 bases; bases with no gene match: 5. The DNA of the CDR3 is TGTGCCAGTAGTATAAGTGGGACAGTGAGCAATCAGCCCCAGCATTTT. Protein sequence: CASSISGTVSNQPQHF.

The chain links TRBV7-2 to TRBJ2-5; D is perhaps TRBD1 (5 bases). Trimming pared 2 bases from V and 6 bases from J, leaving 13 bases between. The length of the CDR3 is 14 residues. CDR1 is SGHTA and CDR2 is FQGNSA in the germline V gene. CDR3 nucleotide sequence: TGTGCCAGCAGCTTATTACCAGGGCAACAGACCCAGTACTTC. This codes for CASSLLPGQQTQYF.

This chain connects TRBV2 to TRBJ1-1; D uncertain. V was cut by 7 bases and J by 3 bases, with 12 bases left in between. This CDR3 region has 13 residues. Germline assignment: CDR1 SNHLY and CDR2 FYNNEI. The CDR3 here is CASTESRYTEAFF. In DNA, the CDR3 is TGTGCCAGCACGGAGAGTCGGTACACTGAAGCTTTCTTT.

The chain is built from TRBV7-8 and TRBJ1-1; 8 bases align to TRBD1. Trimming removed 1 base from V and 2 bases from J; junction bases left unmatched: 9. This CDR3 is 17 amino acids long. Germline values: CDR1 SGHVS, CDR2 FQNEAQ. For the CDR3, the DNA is TGTGCCAGCAGCTTAGGGCGACAGGGGAGGGGTAACACTGAAGCTTTCTTT. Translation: CASSLGRQGRGNTEAFF.

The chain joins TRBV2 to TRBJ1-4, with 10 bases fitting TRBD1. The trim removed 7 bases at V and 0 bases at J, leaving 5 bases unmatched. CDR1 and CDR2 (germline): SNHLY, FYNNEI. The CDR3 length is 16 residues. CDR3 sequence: CASTGQGKATNEKLFF. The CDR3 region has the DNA TGTGCCAGCACGGGACAGGGGAAAGCAACTAATGAAAAACTGTTTTTT.

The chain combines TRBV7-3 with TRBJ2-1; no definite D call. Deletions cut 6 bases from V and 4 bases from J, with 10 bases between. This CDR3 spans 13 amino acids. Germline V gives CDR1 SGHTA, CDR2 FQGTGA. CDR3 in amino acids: CASRATLYNEQFF. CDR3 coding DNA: TGTGCCAGCAGGGCTACTCTATACAATGAGCAGTTCTTC.

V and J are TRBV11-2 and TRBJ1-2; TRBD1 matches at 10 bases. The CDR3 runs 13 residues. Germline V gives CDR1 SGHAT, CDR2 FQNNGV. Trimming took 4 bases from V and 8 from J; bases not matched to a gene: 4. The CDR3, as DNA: TGTGCCAGCAGCTCAGGACAGGGGGTGGGCTACACCTTC. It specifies CASSSGQGVGYTF.

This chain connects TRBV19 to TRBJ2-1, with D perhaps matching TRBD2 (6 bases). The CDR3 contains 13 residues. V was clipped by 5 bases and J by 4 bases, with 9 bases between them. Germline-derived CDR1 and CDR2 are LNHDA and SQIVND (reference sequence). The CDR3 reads CASSRGRYNEQFF. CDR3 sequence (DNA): TGTGCCAGTAGTCGGGGGAGATACAATGAGCAGTTCTTC.

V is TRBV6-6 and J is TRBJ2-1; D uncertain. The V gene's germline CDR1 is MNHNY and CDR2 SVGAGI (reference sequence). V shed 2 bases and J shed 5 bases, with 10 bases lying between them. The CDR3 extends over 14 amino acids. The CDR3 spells CASSYPAANNEQFF. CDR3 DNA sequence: TGTGCCAGCAGTTACCCCGCGGCTAACAATGAGCAGTTCTTC.

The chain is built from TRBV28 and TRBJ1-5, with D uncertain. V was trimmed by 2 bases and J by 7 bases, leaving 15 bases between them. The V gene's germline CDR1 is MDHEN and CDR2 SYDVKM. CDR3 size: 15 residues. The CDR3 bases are TGTGCCAGCAGTTTACCCCAGATAGCGATCCAGCCCCAGCATTTT. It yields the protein CASSLPQIAIQPQHF.

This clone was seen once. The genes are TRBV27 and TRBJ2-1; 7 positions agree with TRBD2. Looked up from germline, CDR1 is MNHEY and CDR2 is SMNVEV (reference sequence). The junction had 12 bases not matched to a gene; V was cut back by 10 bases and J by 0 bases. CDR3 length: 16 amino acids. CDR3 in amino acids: CATAPAGATSYNEQFF. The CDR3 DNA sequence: TGTGCCACCGCCCCTGCGGGAGCCACCTCCTACAATGAGCAGTTCTTC.

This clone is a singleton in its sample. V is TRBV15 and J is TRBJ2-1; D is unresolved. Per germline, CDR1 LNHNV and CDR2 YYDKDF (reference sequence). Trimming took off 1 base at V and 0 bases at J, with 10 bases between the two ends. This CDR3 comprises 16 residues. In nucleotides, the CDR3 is TGTGCCACCAGCAGAGTTCGACCGAACTCCTACAATGAGCAGTTCTTC. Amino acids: CATSRVRPNSYNEQFF.

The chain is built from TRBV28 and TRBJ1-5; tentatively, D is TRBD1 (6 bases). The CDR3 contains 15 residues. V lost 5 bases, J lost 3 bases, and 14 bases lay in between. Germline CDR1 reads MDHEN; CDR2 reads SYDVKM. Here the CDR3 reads CASSAGTRNNQPQHF. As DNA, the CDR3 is TGTGCCAGCAGTGCCGGGACAAGAAACAATCAGCCCCAGCATTTT.

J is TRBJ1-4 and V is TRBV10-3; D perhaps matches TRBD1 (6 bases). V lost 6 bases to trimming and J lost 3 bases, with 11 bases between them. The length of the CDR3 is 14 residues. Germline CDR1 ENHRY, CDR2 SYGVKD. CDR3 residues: CAIRGDKANEKLFF. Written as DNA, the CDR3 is TGTGCCATCAGAGGGGACAAGGCTAATGAAAAACTGTTTTTT.

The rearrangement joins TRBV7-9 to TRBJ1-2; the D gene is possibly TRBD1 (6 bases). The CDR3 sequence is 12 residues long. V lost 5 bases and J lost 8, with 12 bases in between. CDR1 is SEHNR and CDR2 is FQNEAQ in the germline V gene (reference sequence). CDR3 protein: CASSTGAIGYTF. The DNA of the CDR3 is TGTGCCAGCAGCACGGGGGCAATAGGCTACACCTTC. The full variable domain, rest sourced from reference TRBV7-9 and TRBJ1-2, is DTGVSQNPRHKITKRGQNVTFRCDPISEHNRLYWYRQTLGQGPEFLTYFQNEAQLEKSRLLSDRFSAERPKGSFSTLEIQRTEQGDSAMYLCASSTGAIGYTFGSGTRLTVV.

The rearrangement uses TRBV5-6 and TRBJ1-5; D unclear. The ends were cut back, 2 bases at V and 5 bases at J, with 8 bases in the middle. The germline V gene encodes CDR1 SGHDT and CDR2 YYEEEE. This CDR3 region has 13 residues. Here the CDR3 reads CASSLTPDQPQHF. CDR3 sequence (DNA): TGTGCCAGCAGCTTAACCCCAGATCAGCCCCAGCATTTT.

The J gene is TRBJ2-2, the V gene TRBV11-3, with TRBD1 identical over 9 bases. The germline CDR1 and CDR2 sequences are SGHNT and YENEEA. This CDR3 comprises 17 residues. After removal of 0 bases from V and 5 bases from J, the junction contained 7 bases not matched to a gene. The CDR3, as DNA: TGTGCCAGCAGCTTAGAAGGCAACAGGGGGCGGACCGGGGAGCTGTTTTTT. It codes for CASSLEGNRGRTGELFF. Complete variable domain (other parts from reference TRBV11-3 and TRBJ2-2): EAGVVQSPRYKIIEKKQPVAFWCNPISGHNTLYWYLQNLGQGPELLIRYENEEAVDDSQLPKDRFSAERLKGVDSTLKIQPAELGDSAVYLCASSLEGNRGRTGELFFGEGSRLTVL.